This passage covers 5 T cell receptor beta chains from one sample sequenced in a study. TCRdb re-called the 5' RACE reads with MiXCR, one entry per CDR3 protein. Here the sample spans around 37,000 distinct CDR3 sequences, around 30% being singletons. The sequencing input was memory CD4+ T cells sorted from a lymph node. Indicated subset: memory CD4+ T cells, CD4+CD45RO+CD25-. Receptor source: a female donor with breast cancer.

This chain links TRBV9 with TRBJ1-6, with no clear D. This CDR3 region has 13 residues. The V gene's germline CDR1 is SGDLS and CDR2 YYNGEE. V lost 3 bases, J lost 7 bases, and 8 bases lay in between. The CDR3 nucleotides read TGTGCCAGCAGCGATCTCGAGAATTCACCCCTCCACTTT. Its translation: CASSDLENSPLHF.

This clonotype was seen many times. This chain links TRBV5-6 with TRBJ1-2, with TRBD1 as a possible D gene (5 bases). The V and J ends lost 6 bases and 2 bases respectively, with 20 bases between them. This CDR3 spans 16 amino acids. Germline V gene sequence: CDR1 SGHDT, CDR2 YYEEEE. The CDR3 reads CASTKGLQERNYGYTF. The CDR3 nucleotides are TGTGCCAGCACCAAAGGGTTACAGGAAAGAAACTATGGCTACACCTTC.

This clonotype was observed a few times. Written as DNA, the CDR3 is TGTGCCACCTTTCGGACTAGCGGGAGCCGGGGCTCCTACGAGCAGTACTTC. Protein: CATFRTSGSRGSYEQYF. This chain joins TRBV15 and TRBJ2-7; 13 positions match TRBD2. V shed 8 bases, J shed 0 bases, and the junction held 10 bases outside the gene matches. The CDR3 is made up of 17 amino acids. Germline CDR1 is LNHNV and CDR2 is YYDKDF (reference sequence).

V is TRBV7-2 and J is TRBJ2-5, with 7 nucleotides matching TRBD1. V lost 5 bases, J lost 5 bases, and 17 bases stayed unmatched. Germline V gene lookup returns CDR1 SGHTA and CDR2 FQGNSA. The CDR3 is 17 residues long. DNA for the CDR3: TGTGCCAGCAGCGCCCGCTCCAGGGCAGGGGGTGGGGAGACCCAGTACTTC. Amino acids: CASSARSRAGGGETQYF.

The sample holds one count of this clonotype. The chain joins TRBV6-2 or TRBV6-3 to TRBJ2-1; 16 positions agree with TRBD2. CDR1 MNHEY and CDR2 SVGEGT come from the germline V gene. Trimming cost V 7 bases and J 10 bases; bases outside gene matches: 7. There are 15 residues in the CDR3. CDR3 in amino acids: CASNKGLAGGREQFF. Here the CDR3 DNA reads TGTGCCAGCAATAAGGGACTAGCGGGAGGGCGGGAGCAGTTCTTC.